A selection of T cell receptor beta chains follows, all from one sample in a study of CD8 T cells in Susac syndrome. TCRdb re-called the immunoSEQ multiplex PCR reads with MiXCR, one entry per CDR3 protein. The table shows roughly 330,000 distinct CDR3 sequences, with about 91% occurring only once. Sequenced sample: CD4+ T cells from PBMCs. These TCRs come from a human donor with multiple sclerosis. Each CDR3 is given with its conserved first and last residue. The D gene is left open where the match is weak. Clone size, where shown, is once, few, many, or a class for clones that have expanded.

abundance: -
j_gene: TRBJ2-1
d_gene: -
v_gene: TRBV3-1
len: 17
CDR3aa: CASSQDRWEGSYNEQFF
CDR3nt: TGTGCCAGCAGCCAAGATCGGTGGGAAGGGTCCTACAATGAGCAGTTCTTC

abundance: -
j_gene: TRBJ2-6
d_gene: -
v_gene: TRBV29-1
len: 14
CDR3aa: CSVGGASGANVLTF
CDR3nt: TGCAGCGTTGGGGGGGCATCTGGGGCCAACGTCCTGACTTTC

abundance: once
j_gene: TRBJ2-1
d_gene: -
v_gene: TRBV15
len: 16
CDR3aa: CATSRELQGWDNEQFF
CDR3nt: TGTGCCACCAGCAGAGAGTTACAGGGTTGGGACAATGAGCAGTTCTTC

abundance: few
j_gene: TRBJ2-2
d_gene: -
v_gene: TRBV18
len: 12
CDR3aa: CASSRGPGELFF
CDR3nt: TGTGCCAGCTCACGGGGGCCCGGGGAGCTGTTTTTT

abundance: -
j_gene: TRBJ1-2
d_gene: -
v_gene: TRBV19
len: 15
CDR3aa: CASSITRTENYGYTF
CDR3nt: TGTGCCAGTAGTATAACCCGGACGGAAAACTATGGCTACACCTTC

abundance: -
j_gene: TRBJ2-4
d_gene: -
v_gene: TRBV7-2
len: 17
CDR3aa: CASSRGTGERAKNIQYF
CDR3nt: TGTGCCAGCAGCCGTGGGACGGGGGAGCGAGCCAAAAACATTCAGTACTTC

abundance: -
j_gene: TRBJ2-7
d_gene: -
v_gene: TRBV30
len: 12
CDR3aa: CAWGVLGLEQYF
CDR3nt: TGTGCCTGGGGGGTTTTGGGCCTCGAGCAGTACTTC

abundance: -
j_gene: TRBJ1-1
d_gene: -
v_gene: TRBV6-1
len: 17
CDR3aa: CASSEALWGARGPEAFF
CDR3nt: TGTGCCAGCAGTGAAGCGCTCTGGGGGGCCCGAGGCCCTGAAGCTTTCTTT

abundance: -
j_gene: TRBJ1-1
d_gene: -
v_gene: TRBV30
len: 13
CDR3aa: CAWNYRSRGEAFF
CDR3nt: TGTGCCTGGAACTACCGATCAAGAGGAGAAGCTTTCTTT

abundance: -
j_gene: TRBJ2-7
d_gene: -
v_gene: TRBV27
len: 17
CDR3aa: CASSSRAGAGLLREQYF
CDR3nt: TGTGCCAGCAGTTCCCGGGCCGGGGCTGGATTGCTTCGGGAGCAGTACTTC

abundance: -
j_gene: TRBJ1-2
d_gene: TRBD1
v_gene: TRBV6-5
len: 14
CDR3aa: CASARDRQDHGYTF
CDR3nt: TGTGCCAGTGCCCGGGACAGGCAGGATCATGGCTACACCTTC

abundance: -
j_gene: TRBJ2-3
d_gene: -
v_gene: TRBV3-1
len: 12
CDR3aa: CASSQRTDTQYF
CDR3nt: TGTGCCAGCAGCCAACGCACAGATACGCAGTATTTT

abundance: once
j_gene: TRBJ2-3
d_gene: -
v_gene: TRBV18
len: 15
CDR3aa: CASSPFSETGDTQYF
CDR3nt: TGTGCCAGCTCACCTTTCAGCGAGACGGGAGATACGCAGTATTTT

abundance: once
j_gene: TRBJ1-2
d_gene: -
v_gene: TRBV20-1
len: 13
CDR3aa: CSASESSRDGYTF
CDR3nt: TGCAGTGCTAGCGAATCCTCCAGGGATGGCTACACCTTC

abundance: -
j_gene: TRBJ2-5
d_gene: TRBD1
v_gene: TRBV6-5
len: 15
CDR3aa: CASSNGQGEWETQYF
CDR3nt: TGTGCCAGCAGTAACGGACAGGGGGAGTGGGAGACCCAGTACTTC

abundance: -
j_gene: TRBJ1-2
d_gene: -
v_gene: TRBV2
len: 14
CDR3aa: CASSVLKGEGGYTF
CDR3nt: TGTGCCAGCAGTGTCTTAAAGGGGGAGGGTGGCTACACCTTC

abundance: once
j_gene: TRBJ2-3
d_gene: TRBD2
v_gene: TRBV7-2
len: 15
CDR3aa: CASSQRGGNTDTQYF
CDR3nt: TGTGCCAGCAGCCAAAGGGGAGGGAACACAGATACGCAGTATTTT

abundance: -
j_gene: TRBJ1-1
d_gene: TRBD1
v_gene: TRBV2
len: 13
CDR3aa: CASRLTGTTEAFF
CDR3nt: TGTGCCAGCAGATTGACAGGGACCACTGAAGCTTTCTTT

abundance: -
j_gene: TRBJ2-2
d_gene: TRBD2
v_gene: TRBV7-6
len: 16
CDR3aa: CASSSQASGSVGELFF
CDR3nt: TGTGCCAGCAGCTCCCAAGCCAGCGGGAGCGTCGGGGAGCTGTTTTTT

abundance: -
j_gene: TRBJ1-2
d_gene: TRBD1
v_gene: TRBV11-2
len: 22
CDR3aa: CASRADTSVGDGTGGVNYGYTF
CDR3nt: TGTGCCAGCCGCGCCGATACATCCGTAGGAGACGGGACAGGGGGCGTCAACTATGGCTACACCTTC

abundance: -
j_gene: TRBJ1-1
d_gene: -
v_gene: TRBV29-1
len: 11
CDR3aa: CSALENTEAFF
CDR3nt: TGCAGCGCTTTGGAGAACACTGAAGCTTTCTTT

abundance: -
j_gene: TRBJ2-5
d_gene: TRBD1
v_gene: TRBV24-1
len: 16
CDR3aa: CATSDPGQGPKETQYF
CDR3nt: TGTGCCACCAGTGACCCGGGACAGGGGCCGAAAGAGACCCAGTACTTC